This T cell receptor (beta chain) was identified during a study of blood T cell repertoires in COVID-19. As processed by the authors: Amplification from reference gene primers served as the basis for estimated nucleated cell counts. TCRdb's copy holds only in-frame clones and misses some; the assay was immunoSEQ multiplex PCR. V and J calls and clone size are those listed in that table; D and trimming were worked out from the DNA. The data hold 110,000 to 150,000 clones, with 75% to 90% observed a single time. Cohort assignment relied on participant-reported clinical history. The length of the CDR3 is 15 residues. Between the trimmed V and J ends, which lost 3 bases and 2 bases, there was a span of 13 bases. Per the germline V gene, CDR1 is SGHRS and CDR2 is YFSETQ.

The V gene is TRBV5-1, the J gene TRBJ2-3; a possible D gene is TRBD2 (6 bases). Sequencing input: PBMCs or T cells enriched from blood (not recorded which). The receptor was isolated from a man aged 55 to 70 who had recovered from COVID-19. The CDR3 DNA sequence: TGCGCCAGCAGCTCCGGGACTTACTACACAGATACGCAGTATTTT. Translation gives CASSSGTYYTDTQYF.